The next 15 T cell receptor beta chains were all read from a single sample in a study of blood T cell repertoires in COVID-19. Using immunoSEQ multiplex PCR, the repertoire was profiled, and TCRdb retains in-frame clones only, with some absent. The data contain approximately 28,000 clones, about 92% of them singletons. Sequenced input: peripheral blood. All receptors derive from a woman in her 70s with COVID-19, enrolled during active disease.

The chain is built from TRBV5-1 and TRBJ1-2, with D possibly matching TRBD1 (5 bases). Trimming removed 5 bases at V and 1 base at J, with 12 bases between. Germline assignment: CDR1 SGHRS and CDR2 YFSETQ. This CDR3 has 14 amino acids. CDR3 residues: CASSHRRDNYGYTF. For the CDR3, the DNA is TGCGCCAGCAGTCACCGCAGGGATAACTATGGCTACACCTTC.

J is TRBJ2-1 and V is TRBV6-1; TRBD2 agrees at 13 bases. Looked up from germline, CDR1 is MNHNS and CDR2 is SASEGT. J lost 4 bases, V lost 4 bases, and 10 bases had no gene match. The CDR3 contains 18 residues. The CDR3 DNA is TGTGCCAGCAGTGCGTCCGGGACTAGCGGGATTGTATACAATGAGCAGTTCTTC. Encoded protein: CASSASGTSGIVYNEQFF.

V gene TRBV11-3 combines with J gene TRBJ1-1, with D unclear. V gave up 2 bases and J gave up 5 bases, with 12 bases separating them. Germline values: CDR1 SGHNT, CDR2 YENEEA. This CDR3 is 14 amino acids long. CDR3 coding DNA: TGTGCCAGCAGCTTATGGGTCTCGGGGACTGAAGCTTTCTTT. Amino acid sequence: CASSLWVSGTEAFF.

This rearrangement joins TRBV9 to TRBJ2-5; perhaps TRBD2 as D (6 bases). V was pared by 0 bases and J by 2 bases, with 17 bases between. The CDR3 is made up of 17 amino acids. In germline, CDR1 is SGDLS, CDR2 YYNGEE. The CDR3 sequence is CASSVGNLLAGQETQYF. DNA of the CDR3: TGTGCCAGCAGCGTAGGTAATTTACTTGCGGGACAAGAGACCCAGTACTTC.

The CDR3 reads CASSQDPGLAGVGTGELFF. CDR3 DNA: TGTGCCAGCAGCCAGGATCCGGGACTAGCGGGAGTAGGGACCGGGGAGCTGTTTTTT. This sequence joins TRBV7-3 and TRBJ2-2; 14 bases are a match to TRBD2. The germline V gene encodes CDR1 SGHTA and CDR2 FQGTGA. CDR3 size: 19 residues. After removal of 5 bases from V and 5 bases from J, the junction contained 13 bases not matched to a gene. Looking up the rest from reference TRBV7-3 and TRBJ2-2 gives the full variable domain: GAGVSQTPSNKVTEKGKYVELRCDPISGHTALYWYRQSLGQGPEFLIYFQGTGAADDSGLPNDRFFAVRPEGSVSTLKIQRTERGDSAVYLCASSQDPGLAGVGTGELFFGEGSRLTVL.

The V gene is TRBV29-1, the J gene TRBJ2-5; TRBD2 matches 9 bases. V shed 3 bases, J shed 9 bases, and the junction held 8 bases outside the gene matches. Germline assignment: CDR1 SQVTM and CDR2 ANQGSEA. This CDR3 has 13 amino acids. DNA for the CDR3: TGCAGCGTTGATTCTGCGGGAGGGAGGGCCCAGTACTTC. It yields the protein CSVDSAGGRAQYF.

The J gene is TRBJ1-6, the V gene TRBV3-1 (or the pseudogene TRBV3-2); TRBD1 aligns across 7 bases. V shed 4 bases and J 8 bases; nucleotides not matched to a gene: 8. The CDR3 loop spans 15 amino acids. Germline CDR1 LGHDT, CDR2 YNNKEL (reference sequence). Here the CDR3 DNA reads TGTGCCAGCAGCCGACGGGACAGTGGGCATTCACCCCTCCACTTT. Its protein is CASSRRDSGHSPLHF.

J is TRBJ1-2 and V is TRBV4-3; no clear D gene. Trimming stripped 1 base from V and 13 bases from J, with 16 bases between. CDR3 length: 13 residues. Looked up from germline, CDR1 is LGHNA and CDR2 is YSLEER. The CDR3 reads CASSQVMGSQFTF. The CDR3 DNA sequence: TGCGCCAGCAGCCAAGTAATGGGCAGCCAGTTCACCTTC.

This clone was seen just once. This sequence joins TRBV2 and TRBJ2-1; tentative D call: TRBD1 (5 bases). Germline CDR1 is SNHLY and CDR2 is FYNNEI. Trimming took 3 bases from V and 4 from J, leaving 13 bases between them. This CDR3 has 15 residues. The chain's CDR3 is CASSDLPGWYNEQFF. DNA of the CDR3: TGTGCCAGCAGTGATTTGCCAGGGTGGTACAATGAGCAGTTCTTC.

The chain uses TRBV7-3 and TRBJ2-7; 10 nucleotides line up with TRBD2. The CDR3 runs 13 residues. The germline V gene has CDR1 SGHTA and CDR2 FQGTGA. J was trimmed by 8 bases and V by 1 base; bases with no gene match: 2. CDR3 coding DNA: TGTGCCAGCAGCTTAATTACTAGCGGGAAGCAGTACTTC. Translating gives CASSLITSGKQYF.

The gene calls are TRBV3-1 (or the pseudogene TRBV3-2) and TRBJ2-7; 7 nucleotides agree with TRBD2. J gave up 2 bases and V 1 base, and 14 bases lay outside the gene matches. This CDR3 has 18 amino acids. The germline gives CDR1 LGHDT, CDR2 YNNKEL (reference sequence). CDR3 coding DNA: TGTGCCAGCAGCCAAGGGTGGCCTAGCGGAATCGAGACCTACGAGCAGTACTTC. This gives the protein CASSQGWPSGIETYEQYF.

V usage is TRBV19 and J usage is TRBJ2-1, with 7 bases identical to TRBD2. This CDR3 is built from 13 residues. Germline CDR1 reads LNHDA; CDR2 reads SQIVND (reference sequence). Losses at the gene ends were 3 bases for V and 9 bases for J; bases not matched to a gene: 5. The CDR3 coding sequence is TGTGCCAGTAGTATGGTCCTAGCGGCTGAGCAGTTCTTC. Residues: CASSMVLAAEQFF.

The V call is TRBV27, the J call TRBJ1-5; TRBD1 matches at 8 bases. Germline CDR1 reads MNHEY; CDR2 reads SMNVEV (reference sequence). V shed 5 bases, J shed 5 bases, and the junction held 11 bases outside the gene matches. This CDR3 is built from 16 residues. The CDR3 bases are TGTGCCAGCAGTCCACGTGACAGGGGTTTGCATCAGCCCCAGCATTTT. Its protein product is CASSPRDRGLHQPQHF.

The chain is built from TRBV7-9 and TRBJ2-7; D may be TRBD1 (6 bases). CDR3 length: 13 residues. The germline V and J ends were trimmed by 3 bases and 3 bases, with 9 bases remaining between them. Germline V gene data show CDR1 as SEHNR and CDR2 as FQNEAQ (reference sequence). The CDR3 sequence: CASSLGDNYEQYF. The CDR3 nucleotides are TGTGCCAGCAGCTTGGGGGACAACTACGAGCAGTACTTC.

The chain links TRBV7-9 to TRBJ2-3; 14 nucleotides line up with TRBD2. Germline V gives CDR1 SEHNR, CDR2 FQNEAQ (reference sequence). The CDR3 length is 16 residues. With V trimmed by 4 bases and J by 3 bases, 3 bases remained unmatched. CDR3 amino acids: CASSSRLAGGTDTQYF. In DNA form, the CDR3 reads TGTGCCAGCAGCTCCCGACTAGCGGGAGGGACAGATACGCAGTATTTT.